The 3 T cell receptor beta chains below come from one sample, sequenced in a study of identical twins. One entry per CDR3 protein results from TCRdb running MiXCR on the 5' RACE reads. Counted here are roughly 470,000 distinct CDR3 sequences, roughly 13% occurring once; the ten biggest clones make up approximately 0.98%. The same specimen was also included in a second study, on yellow fever vaccine responses in identical twins.

The specimen was CD4+ T cells sorted from blood. Receptors were obtained from a woman aged 18-29 years in good health.

This chain connects TRBV27 to TRBJ2-1; 8 nucleotides align to TRBD2. CDR3 length equals 17 residues. The junction had 10 bases not matched to a gene; V was cut back by 2 bases and J by 4 bases. From germline, CDR1 is MNHEY and CDR2 SMNVEV (reference sequence). CDR3 amino acids: CASSLDRIAGPYNEQFF. The CDR3 nucleotides read TGTGCCAGCAGTTTAGATCGTATAGCGGGGCCGTACAATGAGCAGTTCTTC.

This clonotype was seen repeatedly, ten times or more. V and J are TRBV12-3 or TRBV12-4 and TRBJ2-7; TRBD1 aligns across 8 bases. V gave up 2 bases and J gave up 3 bases; unmatched junction bases: 3. The CDR3 covers 14 residues. DNA for the CDR3: TGTGCCAGCAGTTTATCAGGGGGCGGCTACGAGCAGTACTTC. Translation gives CASSLSGGGYEQYF.

V is TRBV20-1 and J is TRBJ2-5, with 9 bases lining up with TRBD1. The CDR3 loop spans 13 amino acids. Trimming took 5 bases from V and 4 from J; bases not matched to a gene: 5. Per the germline V gene, CDR1 is DFQATT and CDR2 is SNEGSKA (reference sequence). This CDR3 is CSAPRTGVETQYF. The CDR3 nucleotides read TGCAGTGCTCCCCGGACAGGGGTAGAGACCCAGTACTTC.